Below are 14 T cell receptor beta chains sequenced from a single sample in a study of blood T cell repertoires in COVID-19. Produced via immunoSEQ multiplex PCR; TCRdb's table is partial and in-frame only. The data contain roughly 67,000 clones, around 87% of them singletons. The sequenced material came from peripheral blood. These receptors originate from a woman in her sixties with acute or convalescent COVID-19.

The rearrangement links TRBV5-1 to TRBJ1-1; TRBD1 agrees at 8 bases. Trimming took 4 bases from V and 4 from J; bases not matched to a gene: 9. The CDR3 contains 15 residues. Per the germline V gene, CDR1 is SGHRS and CDR2 is YFSETQ. DNA of the CDR3: TGCGCCAGCAGCCCGCAGGCAGGGGGCCTCACTGAAGCTTTCTTT. Protein product: CASSPQAGGLTEAFF.

The chain joins TRBV9 to TRBJ2-1; possible D gene TRBD1, 5 bases. V gave up 0 bases and J gave up 6 bases, with 16 bases separating them. This CDR3 has 16 residues. Germline V gives CDR1 SGDLS, CDR2 YYNGEE. The CDR3 DNA reads as TGTGCCAGCAGCGTAGGGGGCAGGGTGTCCGGCAATGAGCAGTTCTTC. It specifies CASSVGGRVSGNEQFF.

The rearrangement links TRBV3-1 (or the pseudogene TRBV3-2) to TRBJ1-3, with 7 bases fitting TRBD1. V shed 0 bases, J shed 8 bases, and the junction held 7 bases outside the gene matches. This CDR3 has 15 amino acids. The germline gives CDR1 LGHDT, CDR2 YNNKEL (reference sequence). In DNA form, the CDR3 reads TGTGCCAGCAGCCAAGATCGGGCAGGGGGACACACCATATATTTT. This sequence encodes CASSQDRAGGHTIYF.

This clone was seen just once. This chain connects TRBV15 to TRBJ2-3; 12 bases map to TRBD2. Germline lookup yields CDR1 LNHNV and CDR2 YYDKDF (reference sequence). The CDR3 consists of 17 residues. V dropped 0 bases and J dropped 6; count of bases not matched to a gene: 7. DNA of the CDR3: TGTGCCACCAGCAGAGATTATCCTAGCGGGAGGGGTGATACGCAGTATTTT. It yields the protein CATSRDYPSGRGDTQYF.

J is TRBJ1-4 and V is TRBV6-5; 11 bases fit TRBD1. Losses at the gene ends were 6 bases for V and 8 bases for J; bases not matched to a gene: 5. Per the germline V gene, CDR1 is MNHEY and CDR2 is SVGAGI. The length of the CDR3 is 14 residues. In DNA, the CDR3 is TGTGCCAGCAGCCGGGACAGGGGGACCGAAAAACTGTTTTTT. As protein: CASSRDRGTEKLFF.

The chain is built from TRBV19 and TRBJ1-2; D might be TRBD1 (6 bases). Trimming shortened V by 2 bases and J by 2 bases, and 15 bases separated the two germline ends. The CDR3 runs to 16 residues. In germline, CDR1 is LNHDA, CDR2 SQIVND (reference sequence). CDR3 amino acids: CASSIIGGPLNYGYTF. As DNA, the CDR3 is TGTGCCAGTAGTATAATAGGGGGTCCACTCAACTATGGCTACACCTTC.

The chain couples TRBV6-2 or TRBV6-3 to TRBJ1-5; D is unclear. CDR1 and CDR2 from the germline V gene are MNHEY and SVGEGT. The CDR3 totals 14 residues. V gave up 4 bases and J gave up 1 base, with 8 bases separating them. The CDR3 region has the DNA TGTGCCAGCAGTTCCCAGTGGAGCAATCAGCCCCAGCATTTT. As protein: CASSSQWSNQPQHF.

The chain uses TRBV3-1 (or the pseudogene TRBV3-2) and TRBJ1-4; D is unclear. CDR1 LGHDT and CDR2 YNNKEL come from the germline V gene (reference sequence). Trimming shortened V by 1 base and J by 4 bases, and 4 bases separated the two germline ends. The CDR3 covers 13 residues. The CDR3 bases are TGTGCCAGCAGCCAAGCCCTTAATGAAAAACTGTTTTTT. Amino acid sequence: CASSQALNEKLFF.

V gene TRBV28 combines with J gene TRBJ1-2; tentative D call: TRBD1 (6 bases). V shed 8 bases and J shed 2 bases, with 6 bases lying between them. The CDR3 consists of 11 residues. CDR1 and CDR2 from the germline V gene are MDHEN and SYDVKM. As DNA, the CDR3 is TGTGCCAGCGGACAGAACTATGGCTACACCTTC. Translating it yields CASGQNYGYTF.

The rearrangement uses TRBV19 and TRBJ2-1; 12 bases match TRBD2. V was clipped by 5 bases and J by 6 bases; unmatched bases: 11. Germline V CDR1 and CDR2: LNHDA, SQIVND (reference sequence). The CDR3 is 17 residues long. CDR3 sequence reads: CASSERLAGVSPNEQFF. CDR3 DNA sequence: TGTGCCAGTAGTGAGAGACTAGCGGGAGTATCCCCCAATGAGCAGTTCTTC.

As DNA, the CDR3 is TGTGCCAGCACTCGGGGGGCAAGGACCGGGGAGCTGTTTTTT. It translates to CASTRGARTGELFF. V usage is TRBV19 and J usage is TRBJ2-2, with D perhaps matching TRBD2 (7 bases). The CDR3 loop spans 14 amino acids. Trimming stripped 9 bases from V and 5 bases from J, with 16 bases between. Germline V gene lookup returns CDR1 LNHDA and CDR2 SQIVND (reference sequence). The variable domain in full, with the rest retrieved from reference TRBV19 and TRBJ2-2, is DGGITQSPKYLFRKEGQNVTLSCEQNLNHDAMYWYRQDPGQGLRLIYYSQIVNDFQKGDIAEGYSVSREKKESFPLTVTSAQKNPTAFYLCASTRGARTGELFFGEGSRLTVL.

The chain joins TRBV7-6 to TRBJ2-2; 8 bases fit TRBD1. The CDR3 extends over 14 amino acids. Germline loops: CDR1 SGHVS, CDR2 FNYEAQ. Trimming took 5 bases from V and 5 from J; bases not matched to a gene: 4. The CDR3 protein is CASSRTGQTGELFF. CDR3 DNA: TGTGCCAGCAGCCGGACAGGGCAAACCGGGGAGCTGTTTTTT.

This clone has a single count. V and J are TRBV2 and TRBJ1-1; 8 bases fit TRBD1. Germline CDR1 SNHLY, CDR2 FYNNEI. J gave up 0 bases and V 4 bases, and 7 bases lay outside the gene matches. The CDR3 is 16 amino acids. CDR3 DNA: TGTGCCAGCAGTGGCAGGGGGCGGGTGATGAACACTGAAGCTTTCTTT. Protein product: CASSGRGRVMNTEAFF.

The V gene is TRBV11-2, the J gene TRBJ2-6; TRBD2 might be the D (6 bases). The CDR3 totals 15 residues. Germline assignment: CDR1 SGHAT and CDR2 FQNNGV. The V and J ends lost 5 bases and 1 base respectively, with 9 bases between them. CDR3 region: CASSPGGSGANVLTF. CDR3 coding DNA: TGTGCCAGCAGCCCCGGGGGATCTGGGGCCAACGTCCTGACTTTC.